The rows below give T cell receptor beta chains drawn from one sample of a study of blood T cell repertoires in COVID-19. Only in-frame clones appear in the TCRdb table, and some are missing; sequencing was by immunoSEQ multiplex PCR. This sample carries about 400,000 clones, about 89% of them seen once, and the ten largest clones take 1.2%. The sequenced sample consisted of peripheral blood. The receptors originated from a man aged 40-50 years with acute or convalescent COVID-19. Both conserved end residues are part of each CDR3.

j_call | v_call | cdr3_aa
TRBJ1-2 | TRBV6-6 | CASSYRDYGYTF
TRBJ2-7 | TRBV6-6 | CASSDSPQLGGYEQYF
TRBJ2-1 | TRBV29-1 | CSVEAGPTLNNEQFF
TRBJ1-2 | TRBV7-8 | CASSLLGTDGYTF
TRBJ1-2 | TRBV4-1 | CASSQGTVPNYGYTF
TRBJ2-1 | TRBV19 | CASSIVGVPYNEQFF
TRBJ1-4 | TRBV28 | CASSGGGTNEKLFF
TRBJ1-1 | TRBV5-4 | CASSLVGQGNTEAFF
TRBJ2-7 | TRBV7-9 | CASSPSLSYEQYF
TRBJ2-3 | TRBV3-1/TRBV3-2 | CASSQAGYTDTQYF
TRBJ2-5 | TRBV4-1 | CASSQWQQETQYF
TRBJ2-7 | TRBV21-1 | CASSKWQGLPFSYEQYF
TRBJ2-1 | TRBV29-1 | CSASGGGKNEQFF
TRBJ1-2 | TRBV5-6 | CASSLGDRAFYGYTF
TRBJ2-1 | TRBV30 | CAWSGGYEQFF
TRBJ1-6 | TRBV28 | CASSSPRMTVPGSPLHF
TRBJ2-2 | TRBV11-2 | CASSITDRAAGELFF
TRBJ1-6 | TRBV19 | CASSPGTGDNSPLHF
TRBJ2-7 | TRBV2 | CASREVEQYF
TRBJ2-3 | TRBV4-2 | CASSQDWGFNRRYGRESSDTQYF
TRBJ2-5 | TRBV11-2 | CASSERDGETQYF
TRBJ1-5 | TRBV10-1 | CASSESKGTEDRYSNQPQHF
TRBJ1-5 | TRBV6-2/TRBV6-3 | CASSYLGRIDGISNQPQHF
TRBJ2-1 | TRBV5-6 | CASSLASGGYNEQFF
TRBJ1-2 | TRBV7-6 | CASSTGIRYGYTF
TRBJ1-4 | TRBV7-9 | CASSLLTGGDEKLFF
TRBJ2-3 | TRBV12-5 | CASEGYGDTQYF
TRBJ2-5 | TRBV7-2 | CASSLGGAQETQYF
TRBJ1-1 | TRBV19 | CASVQNLNTEAFF
TRBJ2-7 | TRBV3-1/TRBV3-2 | CASSQEPAGKGYEQYF
TRBJ2-1 | TRBV3-1/TRBV3-2 | CASSPGGNEQFF
TRBJ2-3 | TRBV14 | CASSQVQRETDTQYF
TRBJ2-1 | TRBV5-4 | CASSLGTGGGLSYNEQFF
TRBJ2-4 | TRBV3-1/TRBV3-2 | CASSSDRGFHHQYF
TRBJ2-7 | TRBV5-1 | CASRTNTWTGSYEQYF
TRBJ2-1 | TRBV5-1 | CASSLAGLGTSGRNEQFF
TRBJ2-1 | TRBV5-1 | CASREAYNEQFF
TRBJ1-1 | TRBV2 | CASTSGDLEAFF
TRBJ1-1 | TRBV2 | CASSNNRVGTEAFF
TRBJ1-1 | TRBV5-4 | CASSLHRVHTEAFF
TRBJ1-1 | TRBV27 | CASSWARGSTEAFF
TRBJ2-7 | TRBV6-2/TRBV6-3 | CASSYGRNPGLAGVSAYEQYF
TRBJ1-3 | TRBV9 | CASSVEGHPGNTIYF
TRBJ1-1 | TRBV6-5 | CASSRGRDTEAFF
TRBJ1-1 | TRBV27 | CASSLSRGNTEAFF
TRBJ1-2 | TRBV6-5 | CASSYGQGDGYTF
TRBJ2-7 | TRBV28 | CASSLPTSGQGLLGEQYF
TRBJ2-7 | TRBV27 | CASSFLGVGNEQYF
TRBJ2-1 | TRBV7-9 | CASSSSGLAGASYNEQFF
TRBJ2-3 | TRBV9 | CASSVGNGGADTQYF
TRBJ2-7 | TRBV5-1 | CASSLQSGGLTYEQYF
TRBJ1-5 | TRBV6-5 | CASSYLGQGLGPQHF
TRBJ2-7 | TRBV11-2 | CASRRTGGYEQYF
TRBJ2-7 | TRBV7-9 | CASSLKRERDYEQYF
TRBJ2-7 | TRBV28 | CASSPLGVSYEQYF
TRBJ1-6 | TRBV3-1/TRBV3-2 | CASSQREGGSPLHF
TRBJ2-7 | TRBV28 | CASSIMDRGLGEQYF
TRBJ1-1 | TRBV7-9 | CASRRDPGRGFNTEAFF
TRBJ2-5 | TRBV12-3/TRBV12-4 | CASSLSGWETQYF
TRBJ1-5 | TRBV12-3/TRBV12-4 | CASSLTHQPQHF